Below, 12 T cell receptor beta chains from the same sample are listed, as sequenced in a study of cytomegalovirus exposure and HLA in healthy donors. 60 Vbeta and 13 Jbeta primers were used in PCR. Sequencing used immunoSEQ multiplex PCR; TCRdb keeps in-frame clones, though not all of them. The data contain about 180,000 clones, 76% of them singletons. The source material was PBMCs. The receptors were gathered from a woman aged 25-40 years in good health and CMV-seropositive.

This chain connects TRBV28 to TRBJ1-5; 7 nucleotides match TRBD1. CDR3 size: 15 residues. Germline V gene data show CDR1 as MDHEN and CDR2 as SYDVKM. Unmatched junction bases numbered 4, after V lost 3 bases and J lost 2 bases. The CDR3 region is CASSLDTGGNQPQHF. The CDR3 nucleotides are TGTGCCAGCAGTTTGGACACAGGGGGCAATCAGCCCCAGCATTTT.

The J gene is TRBJ2-3, the V gene TRBV27; possible D gene TRBD1, 5 bases. The CDR3 has 14 amino acids. The germline CDR1 and CDR2 sequences are MNHEY and SMNVEV (reference sequence). V was shortened by 1 base and J by 5 bases, with 10 bases between the two germline ends. The CDR3 nucleotides are TGTGCCAGCAGTTTATACCCAGGGATAGATACGCAGTATTTT. Residues: CASSLYPGIDTQYF.

The rearrangement joins TRBV7-6 to TRBJ1-3, with D possibly TRBD1 on 5 matching bases. CDR3 length: 18 residues. Deletions cut 3 bases from V and 0 bases from J, with 18 bases between. Germline V gene data show CDR1 as SGHVS and CDR2 as FNYEAQ. The CDR3 sequence: CASSLGPRQPDSGNTIYF. CDR3 coding DNA: TGTGCCAGCAGCTTGGGTCCCCGACAGCCCGACTCTGGAAACACCATATATTTT.

The chain uses TRBV6-5 and TRBJ2-7; the D is unclear. Looked up from germline, CDR1 is MNHEY and CDR2 is SVGAGI. The V end was cut by 2 bases, the J end by 0 bases, with 8 bases between. The CDR3 sequence is 14 residues long. The CDR3 DNA is TGTGCCAGCAGTTACGAGCAGGTCTCCTACGAGCAGTACTTC. This codes for CASSYEQVSYEQYF.

DNA for the CDR3: TGTGCCAGTAGAAGGACAGAGGGGAGAAATTCACCCCTCCACTTT. Encoded protein: CASRRTEGRNSPLHF. The chain uses TRBV19 and TRBJ1-6, with D maybe TRBD1 (6 bases). The germline V and J ends were trimmed by 6 bases and 7 bases, with 16 bases remaining between them. CDR1 and CDR2 (germline): LNHDA, SQIVND (reference sequence). The length of the CDR3 is 15 residues.

This chain links TRBV10-3 with TRBJ2-7, with TRBD1 as a possible D gene (6 bases). V dropped 11 bases and J dropped 3 bases, with 23 bases sitting between them. The CDR3 sequence is 15 residues long. Germline-derived CDR1 and CDR2 are ENHRY and SYGVKD. Here the CDR3 reads CAVGSQGFGLYEQYF. The CDR3 DNA reads TGTGCCGTAGGGTCACAGGGATTCGGGCTCTACGAGCAGTACTTC.

This clone was observed a handful of times. V usage is TRBV5-1 and J usage is TRBJ2-7, with D maybe TRBD2 (6 bases). Germline V gene lookup returns CDR1 SGHRS and CDR2 YFSETQ. CDR3 size: 14 residues. Trimming took 4 bases from V and 2 from J, leaving 13 bases between them. This CDR3 is CASSPGTFTYEQYF. CDR3 in DNA: TGCGCCAGCAGCCCTGGGACTTTTACCTACGAGCAGTACTTC.

The chain is built from TRBV11-3 and TRBJ2-1; 9 positions match TRBD2. The CDR3 contains 17 residues. The germline gives CDR1 SGHNT, CDR2 YENEEA. Trimming removed 1 base from V and 1 base from J; junction bases left unmatched: 5. The CDR3 sequence: CASSLVWRGGSYNEQFF. The CDR3 DNA is TGTGCCAGCAGCTTAGTGTGGCGGGGGGGATCCTACAATGAGCAGTTCTTC.

The chain has TRBV9 and TRBJ1-6; D is possibly TRBD1 (5 bases). The CDR3 totals 17 residues. V was cut by 0 bases and J by 6 bases, with 16 bases left in between. Germline V gene sequence: CDR1 SGDLS, CDR2 YYNGEE. The CDR3 sequence: CASSVDPVEGPNSPLHF. CDR3 nucleotide sequence: TGTGCCAGCAGCGTAGACCCCGTGGAGGGGCCTAATTCACCCCTCCACTTT.

In this sample, this clone turned up a few times. J is TRBJ1-4 and V is TRBV7-2; D unresolved. Germline V lookup: CDR1 SGHTA, CDR2 FQGNSA. This CDR3 has 13 residues. V lost 1 base to trimming and J lost 7 bases, with 7 bases between them. The CDR3, as DNA: TGTGCCAGCAGCTTAGGCTATGGTGAAAAACTGTTTTTT. This gives the protein CASSLGYGEKLFF.

Written as DNA, the CDR3 is TGTGCCTGGAAGGGACAGGGGGCTATAGCTAATGAAAAACTGTTTTTT. This translates into CAWKGQGAIANEKLFF. The chain is built from TRBV30 and TRBJ1-4; 12 nucleotides match TRBD1. J was trimmed by 3 bases and V by 4 bases; bases with no gene match: 6. The germline gives CDR1 GTSNPN, CDR2 SVGIG (reference sequence). The CDR3 extends over 16 amino acids.

The rearrangement uses TRBV7-9 and TRBJ2-3; the D gene is possibly TRBD1 (6 bases). This CDR3 spans 15 amino acids. V was shortened by 3 bases and J by 0 bases, with 10 bases between the two germline ends. Germline V gene lookup returns CDR1 SEHNR and CDR2 FQNEAQ (reference sequence). CDR3 region: CASSLDSSSTDTQYF. The CDR3 coding sequence is TGTGCCAGCAGCTTGGACAGCTCTAGCACAGATACGCAGTATTTT. The full variable domain, its missing parts supplied by reference TRBV7-9 and TRBJ2-3, is DTGVSQNPRHKITKRGQNVTFRCDPISEHNRLYWYRQTLGQGPEFLTYFQNEAQLEKSRLLSDRFSAERPKGSFSTLEIQRTEQGDSAMYLCASSLDSSSTDTQYFGPGTRLTVL.